The 8 T cell receptor beta chains given below trace back to one sample, sequenced in a study of metastatic and nonmetastatic thyroid tumors. TCRdb used MiXCR to call clones anew from the PCR reads. The sample shows tens of thousands of clones, roughly 20% of them seen only once. No patient had received any treatment before thyroid surgery. Sequenced input: adjacent normal tissue. The receptor source for this set is a female donor with papillary thyroid cancer or a benign thyroid nodule (not recorded which). Some clones in this sample may be carry-over from other donors' samples.

This clone was observed a handful of times. The chain carries TRBV6-1 and TRBJ2-7, with D possibly being TRBD2 (6 bases). The CDR3 totals 12 residues. In germline, CDR1 is MNHNS, CDR2 SASEGT. The V end lost 9 bases, the J end lost 4 bases, and 13 bases lay between the germline ends. CDR3 sequence: CASTIGSYEQYF. Written as DNA, the CDR3 is TGTGCCAGTACCATCGGGAGTTACGAGCAGTACTTC.

This rearrangement joins TRBV12-3 or TRBV12-4 to TRBJ2-1, with 7 bases aligning to TRBD1. V was pared by 3 bases and J by 6 bases, with 2 bases of the junction left unmatched. This CDR3 comprises 13 residues. CDR3 region: CASSFRTGNEQFF. The CDR3 DNA is TGTGCCAGCAGTTTCCGGACAGGCAATGAGCAGTTCTTC.

By its share, this clone is medium-sized. The rearrangement joins TRBV28 to TRBJ1-5; D remains ambiguous. The CDR3 is made up of 15 amino acids. Germline V gene lookup returns CDR1 MDHEN and CDR2 SYDVKM. V was clipped by 5 bases and J by 4 bases, with 15 bases between them. The CDR3 here is CASSQPEGLNQPQHF. CDR3 bases: TGTGCCAGCAGTCAGCCGGAAGGGCTTAATCAGCCCCAGCATTTT.

This clone showed up just a few times. The chain couples TRBV5-1 to TRBJ2-1; 10 bases fit TRBD1. CDR1 is SGHRS, CDR2 YFSETQ, per germline. The trim removed 4 bases at V and 4 bases at J, leaving 5 bases unmatched. The CDR3 covers 15 residues. Here the CDR3 reads CASSAGTGVYNEQFF. CDR3 DNA sequence: TGCGCCAGCAGCGCCGGGACAGGGGTTTACAATGAGCAGTTCTTC. Variable domain in full (rest from reference TRBV5-1 and TRBJ2-1): KAGVTQTPRYLIKTRGQQVTLSCSPISGHRSVSWYQQTPGQGLQFLFEYFSETQRNKGNFPGRFSGRQFSNSRSEMNVSTLELGDSALYLCASSAGTGVYNEQFFGPGTRLTVL.

A word on this clone: Mismatch with germline at one junction end may stem from a read error. The chain joins TRBV18 to TRBJ1-5; D is perhaps TRBD1 (5 bases). The V gene's germline CDR1 is KGHSH and CDR2 LQKENI. This CDR3 is built from 13 residues. This CDR3 is CASSPTENHPQLF. As DNA, the CDR3 is TGTGCCAGCTCACCGACAGAGAATCATCCCCAGCTTTTT.

In the case of this clone: No conserved phenylalanine or tryptophan ends this CDR3, so it is likely a read error. This chain joins TRBV28 and TRBJ1-2; maybe TRBD1 (5 bases). Germline CDR1 is MDHEN and CDR2 is SYDVKM. The CDR3 runs to 14 residues. Trimming stripped 5 bases from V and 6 bases from J, with 16 bases between. The CDR3 DNA sequence: TGTGCCAGCAGTACATCGTGGACAAGGCATGGCTACACCCTC. Translation: CASSTSWTRHGYTL.

Many counts were recorded for this clone. The rearrangement uses TRBV4-2 and TRBJ2-3; 14 nucleotides match TRBD2. V trimming: 4 bases; J trimming: 4 bases; junction bases outside the gene matches: 10. This CDR3 contains 18 residues. In germline, CDR1 is LGHNA, CDR2 YNFKEQ. The chain's CDR3 is CASSLGTSGSFAADTQYF. Written as DNA, the CDR3 is TGTGCCAGCAGCCTCGGGACTAGCGGGAGTTTTGCCGCAGATACGCAGTATTTT.

This clone was seen ten or more times. Just one base apart from a much larger clone, this may be a read error. Other nucleotide sequences in the sample specify the same CDR3. The chain uses TRBV20-1 and TRBJ1-1, with no clear D. The CDR3 covers 12 residues. Germline CDR1 reads DFQATT; CDR2 reads SNEGSKA (reference sequence). This CDR3 is CSARDPQTEAFF. CDR3 DNA sequence: TGCAGTGCTAGAGATCCACAAACTGAAGCCTTCTTT.